The entry that follows covers one T cell receptor beta chain sequence. This sample was included in a study of T cell responses to AZD1222 COVID-19 vaccine. Second doses that came at about 4 or about 12 weeks were put together. This CDR3 is 12 amino acids long. The V end was cut by 2 bases, the J end by 7 bases, with 3 bases between. Method: immunoSEQ multiplex PCR; TCRdb's copy keeps in-frame clones and lacks some. The sample consists of more than 150,000 clones, around 90% of them appearing once. Sequences were derived from peripheral blood, sampled 28 days after the second AZD1222 dose. The clonotype originates from an adult who received the AZD1222 COVID-19 vaccine. This sequence joins TRBV12-3 or TRBV12-4 and TRBJ1-6; no clear D gene. The CDR3 loop is CASSLKNSPLHF. CDR3 bases: TGTGCCAGCAGTTTAAAGAATTCACCCCTCCACTTT.